The 23 T cell receptor beta chains given below trace back to one sample, sequenced in a study of shared clonotypes between healthy human individuals. Assay used: immunoSEQ multiplex PCR; TCRdb lists only in-frame clones, some missing. Among around 1.4 million clones, approximately 98.5% were seen once, and the ten largest hold 0.36%. The material sequenced was naive CD4+ T cells sorted from blood. Noted subset: CD45RA+ positively selected. The receptors originated from a young man in good health.

J is TRBJ1-1 and V is TRBV9; D is uncertain. V lost 0 bases, J lost 1 base, and 7 bases lay in between. Germline values: CDR1 SGDLS, CDR2 YYNGEE. The CDR3 sequence is 14 residues long. The CDR3 is CASSVEVGNTEAFF. Written as DNA, the CDR3 is TGTGCCAGCAGCGTAGAGGTGGGGAACACTGAAGCTTTCTTT.

The chain links TRBV7-9 to TRBJ2-7, with TRBD2 matching over 12 bases. J lost 0 bases, V lost 5 bases, and 11 bases had no gene match. The CDR3 length is 18 residues. The germline gives CDR1 SEHNR, CDR2 FQNEAQ (reference sequence). CDR3 coding DNA: TGTGCCAGCAGCAACCGCGGGACTAGCGGGCTCCTCTCCTACGAGCAGTACTTC. Amino acids: CASSNRGTSGLLSYEQYF. Combining the CDR3 with reference TRBV7-9 and TRBJ2-7 gives the whole variable domain DTGVSQNPRHKITKRGQNVTFRCDPISEHNRLYWYRQTLGQGPEFLTYFQNEAQLEKSRLLSDRFSAERPKGSFSTLEIQRTEQGDSAMYLCASSNRGTSGLLSYEQYFGPGTRLTVT.

This clone showed up just once. The chain links TRBV7-2 to TRBJ2-5, with TRBD2 identical over 11 bases. The V gene's germline CDR1 is SGHTA and CDR2 FQGNSA. Trimming cost V 1 base and J 5 bases; bases outside gene matches: 9. The CDR3 contains 17 residues. CDR3 loop: CASSLGWMASGRETQYF. In DNA form, the CDR3 reads TGTGCCAGCAGCTTAGGTTGGATGGCTAGCGGGAGGGAGACCCAGTACTTC.

The V and J genes are TRBV7-6 and TRBJ2-7; TRBD2 matches 9 bases. Germline CDR1 is SGHVS and CDR2 is FNYEAQ. V was clipped by 5 bases and J by 3 bases; unmatched bases: 11. This CDR3 is built from 16 residues. DNA of the CDR3: TGTGCCAGCAGCCCCCTCTCGGCGGGAGGGAACTACGAGCAGTACTTC. Translated, it gives CASSPLSAGGNYEQYF.

Points on this clone: Other DNA sequences in the sample encode the same CDR3. The V gene is TRBV9, the J gene TRBJ2-2, with D hard to call. The germline CDR1 and CDR2 sequences are SGDLS and YYNGEE. V was trimmed by 0 bases and J by 3 bases, leaving 6 bases between them. This CDR3 is 14 amino acids long. CDR3 residues: CASSVVSDTGELFF. In nucleotides, the CDR3 is TGTGCCAGCAGCGTAGTCAGTGACACCGGGGAGCTGTTTTTT.

The CDR3 nucleotides are TGTGCCAGCTGGACTAGCGGGAGGTCCTACGAGCAGTACTTC. Translating gives CASWTSGRSYEQYF. This chain connects TRBV27 to TRBJ2-7; 14 positions match TRBD2. This CDR3 has 14 residues. The germline gives CDR1 MNHEY, CDR2 SMNVEV (reference sequence). With 8 bases clipped from V and 1 base from J, the junction kept 1 base outside the gene matches.

The chain uses TRBV27 and TRBJ2-7; no clear D. Germline assignment: CDR1 MNHEY and CDR2 SMNVEV (reference sequence). The CDR3 contains 12 residues. The V end lost 5 bases, the J end lost 7 bases, and 12 bases lay between the germline ends. CDR3 DNA: TGTGCCAGCAGTCGCCCCTTAGGGGAGCAGTACTTC. Amino acid sequence: CASSRPLGEQYF.

The chain couples TRBV5-1 to TRBJ2-7, with D tentatively TRBD2 (6 bases). The germline V gene has CDR1 SGHRS and CDR2 YFSETQ. Trimming cost V 3 bases and J 0 bases, with 16 bases left between them. The CDR3 is 16 residues long. The CDR3 DNA sequence: TGCGCCAGCAGCTCCGGCCGGGAGATTAGCTCCTACGAGCAGTACTTC. Protein: CASSSGREISSYEQYF.

This clone was picked up one time. The chain links TRBV2 to TRBJ2-7; TRBD1 agrees at 9 bases. J gave up 3 bases and V 8 bases, and 5 bases lay outside the gene matches. The CDR3 consists of 13 residues. Per germline, CDR1 SNHLY and CDR2 FYNNEI. The CDR3 DNA reads as TGTGCCAGCGTGGGACAGGGTAACTACGAGCAGTACTTC. Protein product: CASVGQGNYEQYF.

The J gene is TRBJ2-7, the V gene TRBV27, with 8 bases aligning to TRBD1. With V trimmed by 1 base and J by 6 bases, 17 bases remained unmatched. The CDR3 has 18 amino acids. Germline CDR1 is MNHEY and CDR2 is SMNVEV (reference sequence). In DNA form, the CDR3 reads TGTGCCAGCAGTTTATTGAGGACAGGGTTGCTTAGCTCCGCCGAGCAGTACTTC. Protein: CASSLLRTGLLSSAEQYF.

This chain joins TRBV6-5 and TRBJ2-7, with D possibly being TRBD1 (6 bases). Looked up from germline, CDR1 is MNHEY and CDR2 is SVGAGI. The V and J ends lost 7 bases and 7 bases respectively, with 11 bases between them. The CDR3 is 11 residues long. The CDR3 bases are TGTGCCAGCACCCGAGGGGGAGAGCAGTACTTC. Its protein product is CASTRGGEQYF.

This clone was observed a single time. The rearrangement links TRBV5-1 to TRBJ2-2; TRBD2 matches at 8 bases. The germline V gene has CDR1 SGHRS and CDR2 YFSETQ. This CDR3 is 15 amino acids long. With V trimmed by 7 bases and J by 1 base, 6 bases remained unmatched. CDR3 bases: TGCGCCAGCGAGGAAGCGGGAGTGAACACCGGGGAGCTGTTTTTT. Translated, it gives CASEEAGVNTGELFF.

This clone was picked up one time. This rearrangement joins TRBV10-3 to TRBJ2-5, with 9 bases aligning to TRBD2. Germline V CDR1 and CDR2: ENHRY, SYGVKD. With 11 bases clipped from V and 5 bases from J, the junction kept 3 bases outside the gene matches. This CDR3 has 11 residues. CDR3 protein: CAATSGETQYF. As DNA, the CDR3 is TGTGCCGCCACTAGCGGGGAGACCCAGTACTTC.

The chain uses TRBV5-1 and TRBJ2-5; 8 bases match TRBD1. The trim removed 3 bases at V and 5 bases at J, leaving 3 bases unmatched. This CDR3 is 13 amino acids long. Germline V gives CDR1 SGHRS, CDR2 YFSETQ. CDR3 region: CASSSGQAETQYF. CDR3 DNA: TGCGCCAGCAGCTCGGGACAGGCGGAGACCCAGTACTTC. Supplemented by reference TRBV5-1 and TRBJ2-5, the full variable domain reads KAGVTQTPRYLIKTRGQQVTLSCSPISGHRSVSWYQQTPGQGLQFLFEYFSETQRNKGNFPGRFSGRQFSNSRSEMNVSTLELGDSALYLCASSSGQAETQYFGPGTRLLVL.

CDR3 DNA sequence: TGTGCCAGCAGTCCCGGCAGCACAGATACGCAGTATTTT. This translates into CASSPGSTDTQYF. The rearrangement joins TRBV7-3 to TRBJ2-3; D is undetermined. Trimming pared 6 bases from V and 0 bases from J, leaving 7 bases between. Germline values: CDR1 SGHTA, CDR2 FQGTGA. This CDR3 has 13 residues.

The chain links TRBV27 to TRBJ2-7; the D is unclear. Per the germline V gene, CDR1 is MNHEY and CDR2 is SMNVEV (reference sequence). The V and J ends lost 6 bases and 1 base respectively, with 19 bases between them. The CDR3 runs to 16 residues. The CDR3 DNA is TGTGCCAGCAGCCGCCGGGTTGTACCGTCGTCCTACGAGCAGTACTTC. This sequence encodes CASSRRVVPSSYEQYF.

The chain links TRBV7-8 to TRBJ2-1, with 8 positions matching TRBD2. After removal of 5 bases from V and 4 bases from J, the junction contained 13 bases not matched to a gene. Germline-derived CDR1 and CDR2 are SGHVS and FQNEAQ. The CDR3 is 17 residues long. Here the CDR3 DNA reads TGTGCCAGCAGCCAGAACGGGGCTAGCGGGTATTACAATGAGCAGTTCTTC. Its protein product is CASSQNGASGYYNEQFF.

The rearrangement links TRBV5-4 to TRBJ1-5; D remains unclear. CDR3 length: 15 residues. V gave up 0 bases and J gave up 5 bases, with 12 bases separating them. Germline V gene data show CDR1 as SGHNT and CDR2 as YYREEE (reference sequence). CDR3 amino acids: CASSLGGVRDQPQHF. The CDR3 nucleotides are TGTGCCAGCAGCTTGGGTGGAGTCAGAGATCAGCCCCAGCATTTT. Complete variable domain (other parts from reference TRBV5-4 and TRBJ1-5): ETGVTQSPTHLIKTRGQQVTLRCSSQSGHNTVSWYQQALGQGPQFIFQYYREEENGRGNFPPRFSGLQFPNYSSELNVNALELDDSALYLCASSLGGVRDQPQHFGDGTRLSIL.

The V and J genes are TRBV28 and TRBJ1-5; no clear D gene. The CDR3 extends over 16 amino acids. Germline V gene lookup returns CDR1 MDHEN and CDR2 SYDVKM. The V and J ends lost 3 bases and 0 bases respectively, with 12 bases between them. The CDR3 reads CASSFRLIDSNQPQHF. In DNA, the CDR3 is TGTGCCAGCAGTTTCCGCCTAATAGATAGCAATCAGCCCCAGCATTTT. The full variable domain, completed using reference TRBV28 and TRBJ1-5, is DVKVTQSSRYLVKRTGEKVFLECVQDMDHENMFWYRQDPGLGLRLIYFSYDVKMKEKGDIPEGYSVSREKKERFSLILESASTNQTSMYLCASSFRLIDSNQPQHFGDGTRLSIL.

This chain connects TRBV30 to TRBJ1-1; TRBD1 agrees at 7 bases. Trimming at V came to 3 bases and at J to 8 bases, leaving 3 bases not matched to a gene. Germline loops: CDR1 GTSNPN, CDR2 SVGIG (reference sequence). The CDR3 loop spans 11 amino acids. CDR3 loop: CAWRRGREAFF. In DNA form, the CDR3 reads TGTGCCTGGAGGAGGGGGCGAGAAGCTTTCTTT.

This chain links TRBV2 with TRBJ1-5; D remains ambiguous. This CDR3 spans 13 amino acids. V lost 3 bases, J lost 5 bases, and 8 bases lay in between. Germline V CDR1 and CDR2: SNHLY, FYNNEI. The CDR3 loop is CASSESPHQPQHF. The CDR3 DNA reads as TGTGCCAGCAGTGAGAGTCCACATCAGCCCCAGCATTTT.

The J gene is TRBJ1-2, the V gene TRBV30, with 7 bases that match TRBD1. CDR1 is GTSNPN and CDR2 is SVGIG in the germline V gene (reference sequence). CDR3 size: 15 residues. The V segment lost 4 bases and the J segment 7 bases; nucleotides outside the gene matches: 15. Here the CDR3 DNA reads TGTGCCTGGAAATCGATGGCAGGGGGGATCGGTGGCTACACCTTC. It encodes CAWKSMAGGIGGYTF.

The chain joins TRBV7-2 to TRBJ2-6; D unresolved. Germline V lookup: CDR1 SGHTA, CDR2 FQGNSA. The CDR3 spans 14 residues. V was pared by 5 bases and J by 0 bases, with 5 bases between. The CDR3 region has the DNA TGTGCCAGCAGCCGGACCTCTGGGGCCAACGTCCTGACTTTC. Protein sequence: CASSRTSGANVLTF.